This T cell receptor (beta chain) is drawn from a study of blood T cell repertoires in COVID-19 (dated by TCRdb to about 2020). In the study overall: The collaborator samples originated in the United States, Italy and Spain and spanned the acute and convalescent phases of COVID-19. The prospective study material was composed of cDNA or gDNA derived from T cells, B-cell-depleted T cells, or PBMCs. The dataset comprised deeply sampled blood TCRbeta repertoires from subjects exposed to, actively infected with, or recovered from COVID-19. The repertoires were released in a freely available public database intended as a resource for research on the immune response to SARS-CoV-2. The samples were drawn from the first 160 participants of the ongoing ImmuneRACE study and from some 1,300 subjects provided by 6 global collaborators. Nearly every sample came with metadata listing a de-identified subject ID, COVID-19 status, age in years and sex. Where available, HLA class I and class II types were obtained from metadata supplied by the sample provider rather than from assay-based typing.

TCRbeta CDR3 regions were amplified from genomic DNA by means of the immunoSEQ Assay, a bias-controlled multiplex PCR. The authors' analysis ran thus. The number of nucleated cells in each sample was estimated by amplification of reference gene primers within the assay. Sequence reads were collapsed and filtered to measure the absolute abundance of every unique TCRbeta CDR3 rearrangement. For each sample, productive Simpson clonality was calculated by taking the square root of Simpson's diversity index across productive rearrangements. This immuneACCESS table, as held by TCRdb, lists in-frame sequences with V and J called but not all clones. Of the missing ones, under half trace to an unresolved V gene in checked studies; the others have no known cause. D and trimming were read from the DNA, whereas the V and J calls and clone size are those reported in that table. The sample yields around 40,000 clones; about 89% were counted once. The ten largest clones represent around a fifth of the sample.

General conclusions and limits of the study: The quantity of clinical and demographic metadata differed by source and by participant and was supplied without curation.

As regards this clone: No antigen is known for it. One base away there is no much larger clone; base qualities are not given.

From its cysteine to its phenylalanine, the CDR3 spans 17 amino acids. The entry retains the CDR3 DNA only, 51 bases that are in frame from base 1. CDR1 and CDR2 (MGHRA, YSYEKL) derive from the germline V gene. V drops 0 bases and J drops 2 bases, leaving 17 bases in between. The collaborating institutions used their own protocols to collect whole blood in K2EDTA tubes. For TCRbeta analysis, collaborators shipped samples as frozen whole blood, isolated PBMCs, or DNA extracted from either of those sample types. The receptor's source is a man aged 50-60 years with active COVID-19. The rearranged chain carries TRBV4-1 and TRBJ2-7; TRBD2 could be the D gene, as 6 bases match. Material: peripheral blood. The CDR3 region has the sequence CASSQDRRGLTTYEQYF. The nucleotide sequence reads as follows: TGCGCCAGCAGCCAAGATCGGAGGGGCCTGACTACCTACGAGCAGTACTTC.